This is a list of T cell receptor beta chains from one sample in a study of Tregs in tolerant kidney transplant recipients. Here immunoSEQ multiplex PCR was the method, and the copy in TCRdb shows in-frame clones only, minus some. The profile shows roughly 50,000 clones, over 85% of them singletons. The material was CD8+ T cells from blood (PBMCs), obtained 12 months after the transplant. The receptors shown here come from a human patient who received a combined kidney and bone marrow transplant. The T cells may come from the graft donor. Each CDR3 is given with its conserved first and last residue. D genes are given only for firm matches. The size of a clone is reported for some rows only, either as once, few or many, or as a class for expanded clones.

J gene	D gene	V gene	clone size	CDR3 DNA	CDR3 protein
TRBJ1-6	NA	TRBV28	NA	TGTGCCAGCAGTTTAAGTAGGAGTTCACCCCTCCACTTT	CASSLSRSSPLHF
TRBJ2-7	NA	TRBV27	NA	TGTGCCAGCAGTTTGGGCAGGTCGTCCGAGCAGTACTTC	CASSLGRSSEQYF
TRBJ2-3	NA	TRBV27	NA	TGTGCCAGCAGTTTACAAGCGGCACAGGATACGCAGTATTTT	CASSLQAAQDTQYF
TRBJ2-1	TRBD1	TRBV11-3	once	TGTGCCAGCAGCCCCTCTTACCAACAGGGGGGAGACAATGAGCAGTTCTTC	CASSPSYQQGGDNEQFF
TRBJ1-6	NA	TRBV4-3	NA	TGCGCCAGCAGCCAAGATCTCGGACAGTCAAATTCCCCCCTCCACTTT	CASSQDLGQSNSPLHF
TRBJ1-3	NA	TRBV7-6	NA	TGTGCCAGCAGCTTAGGCGTACTGTCTGGAAACACCATATATTTT	CASSLGVLSGNTIYF
TRBJ2-1	NA	TRBV6-4	once	TGTGCCAGCAGCACGGGGGGCCCCTACAATGAGCAGTTCTTC	CASSTGGPYNEQFF
TRBJ2-7	NA	TRBV19	NA	TGTGCCAGTAGTATCGGTCAGGGCTCCTACGAGCAGTACTTC	CASSIGQGSYEQYF
TRBJ2-7	TRBD2	TRBV4-1	NA	TGCGCCAGCAGCCAAGATCTCGCGCGGCGGGAGTACTCCTACGAGCAGTACTTC	CASSQDLARREYSYEQYF
TRBJ2-3	TRBD2	TRBV7-3	NA	TGTGCCAGCAGCTTACTAGCGGGGGGAAGCACAGATACGCAGTATTTT	CASSLLAGGSTDTQYF
TRBJ2-6	TRBD2	TRBV7-2	NA	TGTGCCAGCAGCGTGCGACTAGCGGGAGGCCCCCTCAGGGCCAACGTCCTGACTTTC	CASSVRLAGGPLRANVLTF
TRBJ2-7	NA	TRBV9	NA	TGTGCCAGCAGCGTAGTCTCAGGGTCCCACGAGCAGTACTTC	CASSVVSGSHEQYF
TRBJ1-4	TRBD1	TRBV5-4	NA	TGTGCCAGCAGCACCGGACAGGGCTATAATGAAAAACTGTTTTTT	CASSTGQGYNEKLFF
TRBJ1-2	NA	TRBV5-4	NA	TGTGCCAGCAGCTTGGAAATCCCAGGGGATGGCTACACCTTC	CASSLEIPGDGYTF
TRBJ1-1	NA	TRBV11-3	NA	TGTGCCAGCAGCTTAGATGTCAGGATCCAGGGCCTGAACACTGAAGCTTTCTTT	CASSLDVRIQGLNTEAFF
TRBJ2-1	NA	TRBV28	NA	TGTGCCAGCAGTCCCCTCCCCCTCCTCCTTGAGGGCAATGAGCAGTTCTTC	CASSPLPLLLEGNEQFF
TRBJ2-1	NA	TRBV9	NA	TGTGCCAGCAGCGTAAGTGGAGATGAGCAGTTCTTC	CASSVSGDEQFF
TRBJ2-5	TRBD1	TRBV5-6	NA	TGTGCCAGCAGCTCTGACAGGGTTGGAGAGGAGCAGTACTTC	CASSSDRVGEEQYF
TRBJ2-7	NA	TRBV4-3	NA	TGCGCCAGCAGCCAAGGGGTGCGGGTCTACGAGCAGTACTTC	CASSQGVRVYEQYF
TRBJ2-7	TRBD2	TRBV27	NA	TGTGCCAGCAGTTGGGGACTAGGCGCCTACGAGCAGTACTTC	CASSWGLGAYEQYF
TRBJ2-1	NA	TRBV5-1	NA	TGCGCCAGCAGCTTGGCCTTCACAGAGAGCTCCTACAATGAGCAGTTCTTC	CASSLAFTESSYNEQFF
TRBJ2-7	NA	TRBV7-6	NA	TGTGCCAGCAGCTTGGTTAGGACAGCAACCTACGAGCAGTACTTC	CASSLVRTATYEQYF
TRBJ2-6	TRBD1	TRBV18	NA	TGTGCCAGCTCACCAGACTGGGGACAGGGAGGTAGCTCTGGGGCCAACGTCCTGACTTTC	CASSPDWGQGGSSGANVLTF
TRBJ2-2	NA	TRBV4-1	NA	TGCGCCAGCAGCCCCTGGACTAACACCGGGGAGCTGTTTTTT	CASSPWTNTGELFF
TRBJ2-7	TRBD1	TRBV5-1	NA	TGCGCCAGCGGTCCGGACAGGGGGAATTACGAGCAGTACTTC	CASGPDRGNYEQYF
TRBJ1-2	NA	TRBV5-1	NA	TGCGCCAGCAGCTTACTGCGGGGAGAGAATGGCTACACCTTC	CASSLLRGENGYTF